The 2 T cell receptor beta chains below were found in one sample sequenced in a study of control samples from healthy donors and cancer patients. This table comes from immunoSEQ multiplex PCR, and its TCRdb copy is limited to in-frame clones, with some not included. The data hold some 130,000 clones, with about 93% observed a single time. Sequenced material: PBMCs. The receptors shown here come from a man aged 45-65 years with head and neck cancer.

Written as DNA, the CDR3 is TGTGCCAGCAGTGAACTAGCGGGGGAGGAGGAGCAGTTCTTC. Amino acid sequence: CASSELAGEEEQFF. J is TRBJ2-1 and V is TRBV2; 10 bases align to TRBD2. The CDR3 is made up of 14 amino acids. Trimming took 2 bases from V and 10 from J; bases not matched to a gene: 5. CDR1 and CDR2 from the germline V gene are SNHLY and FYNNEI.

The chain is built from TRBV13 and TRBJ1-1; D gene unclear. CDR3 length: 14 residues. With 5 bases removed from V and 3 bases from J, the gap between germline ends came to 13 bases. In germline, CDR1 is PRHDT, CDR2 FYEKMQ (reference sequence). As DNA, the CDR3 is TGTGCCAGCAGCGGACCCAGTGAGGACACTGAAGCTTTCTTT. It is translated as CASSGPSEDTEAFF.